The following is a TCR beta chain sequence with its context. Trimming at V came to 5 bases and at J to 6 bases, leaving 5 bases not matched to a gene. CDR1 SGHTA and CDR2 FQGTGA come from the germline V gene. The length of the CDR3 is 14 residues. Cohort 3 donors were reported recovered after two negative PCRs, clearance, or symptom resolution. In the original workflow: Reference gene primers were amplified, and this amplification served to estimate nucleated cell counts. TCRdb's table, derived via immunoSEQ multiplex PCR, lists solely in-frame clones and lacks some. That table supplies the V and J calls and clone size; D and trimming were determined from the DNA. The table records roughly 190,000 clones, about 88% of them present only once. These data come from a study of blood T cell repertoires in COVID-19.

What was sequenced was PBMCs or T cells enriched from blood (not recorded which). This clonotype was sampled from a woman under 40 who had recovered from COVID-19. The rearrangement links TRBV7-3 to TRBJ2-7; 12 bases agree with TRBD2. Here the CDR3 reads CASSQTSGSSEQYF. The CDR3 nucleotides are TGTGCCAGCAGCCAGACTAGCGGGAGCTCCGAGCAGTACTTC.